This T cell receptor beta chain emerged from a study of T cells in Graves' hyperthyroidism and ophthalmopathy (dated by TCRdb to between 2018 and 2021). Study-level background: A discovery cohort of fewer than 110 patients, about 40 with Graves' ophthalmopathy and 55 to 60 with stable Graves' hyperthyroidism, was used to find distinguishing TCR V-J signatures. Following sampling, methimazole starting at 30 mg daily was given to hyperthyroidism patients, and high-dose intravenous methylprednisolone was given to ophthalmopathy patients. An independent validation cohort of under 20 hyperthyroidism patients and more than 15 patients who later progressed to ophthalmopathy tested prospective prediction of ophthalmopathy. The paper describes TCR Vbeta CDR3 sequencing of 130 to 150 peripheral blood samples, made up of 43 ophthalmopathy patients, 70 to 80 hyperthyroidism patients and 17 progressor patients. The study also compared thyroid tissue and blood T-cell repertoires from five or six Graves' hyperthyroidism patients. The 100 discovery patients were randomly split 7:3 into training and test sets.

The research as a whole found: No statistical method was used to set the sample size in advance, and investigators knew the group allocation. Most expanded thyroid clonotypes (frequency above 0.001) were also detected in blood, a finding suggesting that blood repertoires may reflect thyroid immune responses. A 13 V-J signature model separated ophthalmopathy from stable hyperthyroidism, with roughly 88% sensitivity and 81.08% specificity in cross-validation and 80%/75% in testing. In validation, progression to ophthalmopathy was predicted by the model with 65% to 71% sensitivity and just over 72% specificity, a median of roughly 6.4 months before onset.

This clonotype was counted at least ten times. Its antigen is still unknown. Within one base of it there is no much larger clone, and no base qualities were kept. Including cysteine and phenylalanine, the CDR3 has 14 amino acids. The sequence is cut down to CDR3 DNA, 42 bases in frame from base 1. Reading the germline V gene (reference sequence) gives CDR1 LNHDA and CDR2 SQIVND. Trimming takes 1 base off V and 7 bases off J; junction bases not matched to a gene: 7. Amplification of TCR beta CDR3 regions was carried out from RNA transcripts. A first-round RT-PCR of the TCR CDR3 used the HTBI primer set with the Qiagen OneStep RT-PCR kit. Libraries were constructed in a second round of multiplex PCR, after which size selection and purification were carried out. Sequencing of the libraries was done on an Illumina HiSeq2000 using paired-end 100 bp reads. In the authors' own workflow: SOAPnuke was used to process the raw data, with reads discarded if the reads contained adapters or uncalled bases, had a mean Phred below 15, or lacked an exact constant-primer or identifier match. High-quality paired reads were merged using COPE v1.2.5, and each unique nucleotide sequence was defined as a clonotype. MiTCR v1.1 was used to align the clonotypes against IMGT TRBV, TRBD and TRBJ reference segments. The analysis included only V-J combinations with a frequency above 0.0001, which together covered approximately 99% of the repertoires. A TCS score was defined as the ratio of F50 (clonal expansion) to E x V (chaos), with BLOSUM62-based TCRdist applied between CDR3 peptides within each V-J. Welch's t-statistics and random forest reduced fewer than 600 V-J features to under 15, which were used in a naive Bayes classifier (R e1071). The Morisita-Horn index was used to measure how similar the thyroid and blood repertoires were. Starting from the raw public reads, TCRdb applied fastp trimming at Q25, assembled clones with MiXCR and retained in-frame beta chains. All rows with the same CDR3 protein become a single entry with the most common DNA and genes. The authors' filters were not applied to this entry. The sample contains almost 600,000 distinct CDR3 sequences, about half of them found a single time. The ten biggest clones cover approximately 8.4% of the sample.

Stable Graves' hyperthyroidism was defined as the absence of progression to ophthalmopathy over 18 months of follow-up. Hyperthyroidism patients were aged 18 to 65 years and newly diagnosed, with disease duration of less than 2 months. Patients with uncontrolled infections, other autoimmune diseases, pregnancy or lactation were excluded. Diagnoses were based on clinical symptoms, serum thyroxine and TRAb, thyroid ultrasound and orbital computed tomography. Trizol reagent was used to extract total RNA, and RNA quality was then checked on an Agilent 2100 Bioanalyzer. The receptor chain draws on TRBV19 and TRBJ2-7, with 7 central nucleotides matching TRBD1. The source material was peripheral blood or thyroid tissue (not recorded which). The clonotype originates from a woman in her late teens or twenties with Graves' hyperthyroidism. The nucleotide sequence reads TGTGCCAGTAGTATAGGAGGGGGCGCATGGGAGCAGTACTTC. This is translated as CASSIGGGAWEQYF.